This section outlines one TCR beta chain sequence together with its context. Its antigen has not been determined. No base quality values were provided; no much bigger clone lies one nucleotide off. The library was obtained by 5' RACE. The reads were generated on an Illumina HiSeq 2500. A second roughly 6 to 11 cycle PCR used a sample-barcoded 5' primer and a J-beta primer mix. Each TCR beta cDNA molecule received a unique molecular identifier from a template-switch 5' adaptor carrying 12 random nucleotides. Each sample yielded at least 2.5 million CDR3-containing paired-end reads. First-strand cDNA was synthesized from all RNA with the Mint cDNA synthesis kit, primed by a TRBC-specific oligonucleotide. Following uracil-DNA glycosylase treatment, all cDNA underwent a first 18-cycle PCR with the universal primers M1SS and BC2_uni_R. In the authors' own workflow: For normalization, 1 million high-quality reads were randomly selected from each sample, with every read carrying a distinct molecular identifier. Reads with shared molecular identifiers were discarded instead of being binned into consensus sequences. MiTCR, with a Q25 quality threshold and the strictest error-elimination algorithm, was used for CDR3 identification, clonotype clustering and error correction. Lower-bound total TCR beta diversity was estimated with a nonparametric unseen species model using Euler transformation. TCRdb trimmed public reads at Q25 via fastp, called clones via MiXCR and kept in-frame beta chains. Identical CDR3 proteins give one entry, which carries the most common genes and DNA. The V and J calls shown here were made by TCRdb, not taken from the authors' results. This sample gives roughly 1.5 million distinct CDR3 sequences in total; approximately 43% of them show up just once. The ten largest clones add up to over 3.5% of the sample.

For CDR1 and CDR2, the germline V gene (reference sequence) lists MNHEY and SMNVEV. From the cysteine up to the phenylalanine, the CDR3 has a length of 16 residues. Only the CDR3 part of the read is kept: 48 bases, read in frame from the first base. The trim is 8 bases for V and 8 bases for J, with a gap of 22 bases between the germline ends. These data come from a study of blood T cells in healthy people across ages (dated by TCRdb to between 2014 and 2017). Looking at the study overall: In model experiments, template switching captured roughly one uniquely barcoded TCR beta cDNA molecule for every two T cells. Using deep sequencing normalized with unique cDNA molecular identifiers, the study measured how TCR beta repertoire diversity changes with age. Donors were grouped into four age groups: young (average approximately 16 years), middle-aged (roughly 38), aged (around 56) and long-lived (roughly 80). Donors of different ages were randomly distributed across sequencing lanes to avoid experimental bias. The study analyzed two additional independent replicas of 1 million unique cDNA reads from the same blood draw for two donors, one aged 18 to 30 and one aged 80 or older. The research as a whole found: Total diversity estimates from one million sequenced T cells were considered lower bounds and underestimates. Because the CMV infection status of the donors was unknown, age-related changes in expanded clonotypes may potentially have been confounded. As age increased, observed TCR beta diversity per million T cells dropped in a roughly linear way, and a significant reduction was already evident by age about 36. Observed TCR beta diversity correlated strongly with the percentage of naive T cells measured by flow cytometry. Because profiling used bulk unsorted PBMCs, naive and antigen-experienced compartments could not be compared conclusively. Compared with the aged group, the long-lived group had more naive CD4+ T cells, fewer expanded clones and increased TCR diversity, suggesting age selection.

The approximately 39 donors, aged about 6 to 95 years, were systemically healthy Caucasian individuals from Russia. Each donor gave approximately 9.3 milliliters of peripheral blood, collected into EDTA-treated Vacutainer tubes. Ficoll-Paque density-gradient centrifugation was used to isolate PBMCs, with at least 6 million per sample. Trizol reagent was used to extract total RNA from the PBMCs, yielding at least 5.5 micrograms per sample. Naive CD45RAhigh/CD27high T cell percentages were measured by flow cytometry on a PBMC aliquot from every donor. Source material: blood. The clonotype comes from a woman aged 18-29 years in good health. The chain couples TRBV27 to TRBJ1-6; the D gene is perhaps TRBD1, from 6 matching bases. The nucleotide sequence reads TGTGCCAGCCGCAGCGAGGGCACAGGGTGGGATTCACCCCTCCACTTT. Its coded protein is CASRSEGTGWDSPLHF.